This record looks at one T cell receptor beta chain sequence and its context. TCRdb's copy holds only in-frame clones and misses some; the assay was immunoSEQ multiplex PCR. The table records about 310,000 clones, under 90% of them present only once. CDR1 and CDR2 (germline): MDHEN, SYDVKM. The CDR3 contains 14 residues. V was cut by 3 bases and J by 3 bases, with 12 bases left in between. These data originate in a study of blood T cell repertoires in COVID-19. Study in general: COVID-19 samples from acute and convalescent phases originated in the United States, Italy and Spain.

This chain joins TRBV28 and TRBJ2-7; D may be TRBD2 (6 bases). Sample: PBMCs or T cells enriched from blood (not recorded which). This receptor was obtained from a woman in her thirties who had recovered from COVID-19. CDR3 DNA: TGTGCCAGCAGTTTCGCGGGAATTAGCTACGAGCAGTACTTC. It yields the protein CASSFAGISYEQYF.